This TCR beta chain was obtained from a study of blood T cell repertoires in COVID-19. Study-level background: The analysed material was cDNA or gDNA that came from T cells, B-cell-depleted T cells, or PBMCs.

Original processing notes: By means of reference gene primer amplification, nucleated cell counts were estimated. Using immunoSEQ multiplex PCR, the repertoire was profiled, and TCRdb retains in-frame clones only, with some absent. That table is the source of V, J and clone size, and D and trimming were worked out from the DNA. The repertoire consists of about 250,000 clones, with approximately 83% occurring once and the leading ten covering 7.5% to 10%. This clone was seen a single time. Unmatched junction bases numbered 10, after V lost 5 bases and J lost 7 bases. The germline V gene has CDR1 SEHNR and CDR2 FQNEAQ (reference sequence). The CDR3 is 15 residues long.

J is TRBJ1-5 and V is TRBV7-9; the match to TRBD1 covers 8 bases. The sequencing sample was made of peripheral blood. The source is a man older than 75 with acute or convalescent COVID-19. This chain's CDR3 is CASSPYGQGGQPQHF. In DNA, the CDR3 is TGTGCCAGCAGCCCCTACGGACAGGGTGGACAGCCCCAGCATTTT.